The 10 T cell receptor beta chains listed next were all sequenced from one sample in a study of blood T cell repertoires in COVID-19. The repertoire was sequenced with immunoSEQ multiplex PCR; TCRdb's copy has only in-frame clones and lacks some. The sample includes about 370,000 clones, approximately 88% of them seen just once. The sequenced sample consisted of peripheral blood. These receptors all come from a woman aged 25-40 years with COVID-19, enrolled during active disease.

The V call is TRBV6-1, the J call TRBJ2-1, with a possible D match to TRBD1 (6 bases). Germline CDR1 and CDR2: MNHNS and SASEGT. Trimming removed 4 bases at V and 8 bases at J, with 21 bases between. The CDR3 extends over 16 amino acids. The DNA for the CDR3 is TGTGCCAGCAGTGCACGGGATAAGACAGGCGTCGATGAGCAGTTCTTC. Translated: CASSARDKTGVDEQFF.

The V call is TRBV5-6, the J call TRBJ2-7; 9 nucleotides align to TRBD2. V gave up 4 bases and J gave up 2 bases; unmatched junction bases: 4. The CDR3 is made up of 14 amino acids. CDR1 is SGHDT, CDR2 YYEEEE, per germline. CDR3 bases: TGTGCCAGCAGCAGGGGACTAGCAACCTACGAGCAGTACTTC. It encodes CASSRGLATYEQYF.

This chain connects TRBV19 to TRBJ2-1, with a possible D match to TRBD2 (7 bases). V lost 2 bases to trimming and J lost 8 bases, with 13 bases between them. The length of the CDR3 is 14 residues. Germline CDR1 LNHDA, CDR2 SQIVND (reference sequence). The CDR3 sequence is CASSISSGGDEQFF. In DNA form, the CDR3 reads TGTGCCAGTAGTATATCGTCGGGGGGCGATGAGCAGTTCTTC.

The CDR3 is CASSLDLGGGYNEQFF. DNA for the CDR3: TGTGCCAGCAGCTTGGACCTGGGGGGTGGATACAATGAGCAGTTCTTC. The chain employs TRBV7-2 and TRBJ2-1, with D tentatively TRBD2 (6 bases). Germline assignment: CDR1 SGHTA and CDR2 FQGNSA. The CDR3 length is 16 residues. V gave up 3 bases and J gave up 4 bases, with 16 bases separating them. Full variable domain (outside the CDR3, taken from reference TRBV7-2 and TRBJ2-1): GAGVSQSPSNKVTEKGKDVELRCDPISGHTALYWYRQSLGQGLEFLIYFQGNSAPDKSGLPSDRFSAERTGGSVSTLTIQRTQQEDSAVYLCASSLDLGGGYNEQFFGPGTRLTVL.

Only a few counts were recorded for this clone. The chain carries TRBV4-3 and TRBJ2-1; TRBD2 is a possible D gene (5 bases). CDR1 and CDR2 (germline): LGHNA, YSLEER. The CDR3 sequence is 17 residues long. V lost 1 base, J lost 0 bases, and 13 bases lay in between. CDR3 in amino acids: CASSQGGGGSSYNEQFF. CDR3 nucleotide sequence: TGCGCCAGCAGCCAAGGAGGTGGTGGGAGCTCCTACAATGAGCAGTTCTTC.

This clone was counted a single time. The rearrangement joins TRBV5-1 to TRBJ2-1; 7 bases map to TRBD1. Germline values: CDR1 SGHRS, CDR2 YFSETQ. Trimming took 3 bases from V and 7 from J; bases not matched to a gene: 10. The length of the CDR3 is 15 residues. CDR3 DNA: TGCGCCAGCAGCTGGTCCGGGACAGAAAGGAATGAGCAGTTCTTC. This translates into CASSWSGTERNEQFF. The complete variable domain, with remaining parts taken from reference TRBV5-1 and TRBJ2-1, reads KAGVTQTPRYLIKTRGQQVTLSCSPISGHRSVSWYQQTPGQGLQFLFEYFSETQRNKGNFPGRFSGRQFSNSRSEMNVSTLELGDSALYLCASSWSGTERNEQFFGPGTRLTVL.

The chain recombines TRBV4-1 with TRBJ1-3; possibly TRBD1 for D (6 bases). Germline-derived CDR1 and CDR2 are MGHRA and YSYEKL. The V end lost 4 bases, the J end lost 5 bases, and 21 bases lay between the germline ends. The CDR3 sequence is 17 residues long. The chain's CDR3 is CASSPTPPDSTRNTIYF. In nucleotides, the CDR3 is TGCGCCAGCAGCCCCACACCGCCGGACAGTACACGAAACACCATATATTTT.

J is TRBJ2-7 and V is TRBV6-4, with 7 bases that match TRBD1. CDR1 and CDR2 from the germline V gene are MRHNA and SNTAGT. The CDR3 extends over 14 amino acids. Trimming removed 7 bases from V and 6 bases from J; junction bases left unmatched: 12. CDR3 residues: CASTIFRGWCEQYF. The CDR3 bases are TGTGCCAGCACCATCTTCAGGGGGTGGTGCGAGCAGTACTTC.

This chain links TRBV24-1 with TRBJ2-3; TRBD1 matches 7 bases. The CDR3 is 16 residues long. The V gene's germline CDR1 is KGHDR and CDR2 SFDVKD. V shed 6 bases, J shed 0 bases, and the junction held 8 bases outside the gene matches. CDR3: CATSNPRDSSTDTQYF. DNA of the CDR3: TGTGCCACCAGTAACCCCCGGGACAGCAGCACAGATACGCAGTATTTT.

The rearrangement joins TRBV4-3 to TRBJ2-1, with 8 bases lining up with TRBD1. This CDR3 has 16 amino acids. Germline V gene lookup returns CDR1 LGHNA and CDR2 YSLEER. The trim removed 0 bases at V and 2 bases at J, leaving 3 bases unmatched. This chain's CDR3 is CASSQEGRGPYNEQFF. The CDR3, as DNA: TGCGCCAGCAGCCAAGAGGGCAGGGGGCCCTACAATGAGCAGTTCTTC.